The entry that follows covers one T cell receptor beta chain sequence. Measured with immunoSEQ multiplex PCR; TCRdb has only the in-frame clones, and not every one. There are some 99,000 clones in the sample; about 90% occur only once, and 4% to 5% lies in the top ten. Seattle enrolled patients during active infection and tracked them longitudinally. Germline V lookup: CDR1 SGHKS, CDR2 YYEKEE (reference sequence). This CDR3 region has 14 residues. Losses at the gene ends were 0 bases for V and 3 bases for J; bases not matched to a gene: 2. The entry originates in a study of blood T cell repertoires in COVID-19.

This TCR was sampled from a human donor with COVID-19, enrolled during active disease. The donor label of this sample is uncertain. The sequencing sample was made of peripheral blood. The V gene is TRBV5-5, the J gene TRBJ1-2; 7 nucleotides match TRBD1. CDR3 in DNA: TGTGCCAGCAGCTTGGTAGGACAGGACTATGGCTACACCTTC. Amino acids: CASSLVGQDYGYTF.